This is a list of T cell receptor beta chains from one sample in a study of shared clonotypes between healthy human individuals. Using immunoSEQ multiplex PCR, the repertoire was profiled, and TCRdb retains in-frame clones only, with some absent. The table records approximately 2,000,000 clones, 85% to 95% of them present only once. Sequencing input: naive CD8+ T cells from PBMCs. The receptors come from a man aged 18-30 years in good health. Some clones in this sample may be carry-over from other donors' samples. Each CDR3 is given with its conserved first and last residue. D genes are given only for firm matches. Rows may omit the clone size; those that give it use once, few, many or a size class.

CDR3 DNA	CDR3 protein	clone size	V gene	J gene	CDR3 length	D gene
TGCGCCAGCAGACCGGGGGGCTCCGAGCAGTACTTC	CASRPGGSEQYF	once	TRBV10-2	TRBJ2-7	12	-
TGTGCCAGCAGCCCAAGACAGAGCTCCTACGAGCAGTACTTC	CASSPRQSSYEQYF	-	TRBV11-2	TRBJ2-7	14	-
TGCAGCGTCCGGGACAGGGCCTCCTACGAGCAGTACTTC	CSVRDRASYEQYF	-	TRBV29-1	TRBJ2-7	13	TRBD1
TGTGCCAGCAGGGCCTGGGGGGCGGACACTGAAGCTTTCTTT	CASRAWGADTEAFF	-	TRBV11-2	TRBJ1-1	14	-
TGTGCCAGCAGCGCCCGACTAGACGAGCAGTTCTTC	CASSARLDEQFF	-	TRBV9	TRBJ2-1	12	-
TGCAGCGTTGCTGGGGGACAACTCGGCTCCTACGAGCAGTACTTC	CSVAGGQLGSYEQYF	-	TRBV29-1	TRBJ2-7	15	-
TGCAGCGTTGAGGCCGGTACCTACGAGCAGTACTTC	CSVEAGTYEQYF	-	TRBV29-1	TRBJ2-7	12	-
TGCAGCGTGCACACAGGGGAAACTGAAGCTTTCTTT	CSVHTGETEAFF	-	TRBV29-1	TRBJ1-1	12	TRBD1
TGTGCCACGGCGGGGCTAGCGGGAAGGGAGACCCAGTACTTC	CATAGLAGRETQYF	-	TRBV15	TRBJ2-5	14	TRBD2
TGTGCCAGCAGTTTATGGGGCGGGACGGCCGGGGAGCTGTTTTTT	CASSLWGGTAGELFF	-	TRBV27	TRBJ2-2	15	-
TGTGCCAGCAGCGTCAGCCTCGAGCCCTATGGCTACACCTTC	CASSVSLEPYGYTF	-	TRBV9	TRBJ1-2	14	-
TGCGCCAGCAGCCAGATCGGTAGCAATCAGCCCCAGCATTTT	CASSQIGSNQPQHF	-	TRBV4-1	TRBJ1-5	14	-
TGCAGCGTTGAGCCAGGGAGGGACACTGAAGCTTTCTTT	CSVEPGRDTEAFF	-	TRBV29-1	TRBJ1-1	13	-
TGTGCCAGCAGTTCCAGCAGGGGAGCTAATGAAAAACTGTTTTTT	CASSSSRGANEKLFF	-	TRBV6-6	TRBJ1-4	15	-
TGTGCCAGCAGCTCAGCGGTCAGCGGGAGGGAGCAGTTCTTC	CASSSAVSGREQFF	once	TRBV7-2	TRBJ2-1	14	TRBD2
TGTGCCAGCAGCCCGGACCTAGCCAAAAACATTCAGTACTTC	CASSPDLAKNIQYF	-	TRBV2	TRBJ2-4	14	-
TGTGCCAGCAGCCTAACTAGCGGAGCGGCAGAGACCCAGTACTTC	CASSLTSGAAETQYF	-	TRBV7-6	TRBJ2-5	15	TRBD2
TGTGCCAGCAGCCAACAGGGGCCCTTAGCCTACGAGCAGTACTTC	CASSQQGPLAYEQYF	-	TRBV6-1	TRBJ2-7	15	TRBD1
TGCGCCAGCAGCCCCCAGGCGACCTACAATGAGCAGTTCTTC	CASSPQATYNEQFF	few	TRBV4-1	TRBJ2-1	14	-
TGTGCCAGCAGCTTAACGGGGCTAGCGGGAGAGACCCAGTACTTC	CASSLTGLAGETQYF	-	TRBV7-3	TRBJ2-5	15	TRBD2